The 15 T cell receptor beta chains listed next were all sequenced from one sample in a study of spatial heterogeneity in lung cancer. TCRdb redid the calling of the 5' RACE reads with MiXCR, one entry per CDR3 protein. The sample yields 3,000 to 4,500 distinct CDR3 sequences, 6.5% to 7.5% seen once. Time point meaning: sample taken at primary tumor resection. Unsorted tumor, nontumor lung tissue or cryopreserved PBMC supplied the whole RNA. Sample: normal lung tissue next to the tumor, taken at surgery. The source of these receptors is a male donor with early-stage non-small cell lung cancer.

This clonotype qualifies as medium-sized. The CDR3 sequence: CASRSAGGGTYEQYV. Here the CDR3 DNA reads TGTGCCAGCCGTTCCGCCGGGGGCGGGACCTACGAGCAGTACGTC. The chain employs TRBV6-2 or TRBV6-3 and TRBJ2-7; D possibly matches TRBD1 or TRBD2 (6 bases each). The V end lost 8 bases, the J end lost 2 bases, and 19 bases lay between the germline ends. Germline assignment: CDR1 MNHEY and CDR2 SVGEGT. This CDR3 has 15 amino acids.

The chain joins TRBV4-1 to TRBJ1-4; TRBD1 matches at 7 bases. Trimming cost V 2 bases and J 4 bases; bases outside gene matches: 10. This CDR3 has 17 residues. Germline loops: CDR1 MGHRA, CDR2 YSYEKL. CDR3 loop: CASSQNAGTAINEKLFF. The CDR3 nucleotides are TGCGCCAGCAGCCAAAACGCCGGGACAGCTATTAATGAAAAACTGTTTTTT.

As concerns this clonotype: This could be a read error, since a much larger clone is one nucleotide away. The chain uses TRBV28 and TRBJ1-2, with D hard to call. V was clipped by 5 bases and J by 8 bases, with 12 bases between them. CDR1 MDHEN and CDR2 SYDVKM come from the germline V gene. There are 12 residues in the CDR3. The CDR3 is CASSQKVVGYTF. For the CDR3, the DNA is TGTGCCAGCAGTCAAAAAGTGGTCGGCTACACCTTC.

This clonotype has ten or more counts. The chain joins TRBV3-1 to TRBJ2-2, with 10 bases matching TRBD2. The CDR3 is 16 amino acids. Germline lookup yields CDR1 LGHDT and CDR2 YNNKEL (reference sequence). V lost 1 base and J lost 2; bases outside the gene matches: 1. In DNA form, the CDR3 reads TGTGCCAGCAGCCAAGGACTAGCGGGTAACACCGGGGAGCTGTTTTTT. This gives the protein CASSQGLAGNTGELFF. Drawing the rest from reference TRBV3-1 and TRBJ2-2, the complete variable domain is DTAVSQTPKYLVTQMGNDKSIKCEQNLGHDTMYWYKQDSKKFLKIMFSYNNKELIINETVPNRFSPKSPDKAHLNLHINSLELGDSAVYFCASSQGLAGNTGELFFGEGSRLTVL.

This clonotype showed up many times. The CDR3, as DNA: TGTGCCAGCAGTGAGACGACAGGGGAATTTGTGTTAGGGGCCAACGTCCTGACTTTC. This codes for CASSETTGEFVLGANVLTF. The chain has TRBV6-1 and TRBJ2-6; 8 bases are shared with TRBD1. J gave up 4 bases and V 3 bases, and 14 bases lay outside the gene matches. The CDR3 consists of 19 residues. The germline V gene has CDR1 MNHNS and CDR2 SASEGT.

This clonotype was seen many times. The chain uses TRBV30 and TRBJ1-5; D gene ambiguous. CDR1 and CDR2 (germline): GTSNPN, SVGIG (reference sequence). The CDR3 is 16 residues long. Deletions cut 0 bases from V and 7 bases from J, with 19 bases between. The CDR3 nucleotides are TGTGCCTGGAGTGTAAGAGGCGCGGGCGGCTGGCAGCCCCAGCATTTT. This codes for CAWSVRGAGGWQPQHF.

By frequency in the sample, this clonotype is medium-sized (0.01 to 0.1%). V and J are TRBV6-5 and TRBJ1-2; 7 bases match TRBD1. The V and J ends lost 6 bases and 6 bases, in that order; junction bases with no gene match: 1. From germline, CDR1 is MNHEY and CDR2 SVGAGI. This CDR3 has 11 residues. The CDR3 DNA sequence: TGTGCCAGCAGCAGGGGGAATGGCTACACCTTC. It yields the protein CASSRGNGYTF.

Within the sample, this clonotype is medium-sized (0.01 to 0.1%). The CDR3 protein is CASSLAETGVEAFF. Here the CDR3 DNA reads TGTGCCAGCAGCTTAGCGGAAACAGGGGTTGAAGCTTTCTTT. This chain joins TRBV7-2 and TRBJ1-1; the match to TRBD1 covers 7 bases. Germline V gene sequence: CDR1 SGHTA, CDR2 FQGNSA. This CDR3 spans 14 amino acids. V shed 0 bases and J 7 bases; nucleotides not matched to a gene: 5.

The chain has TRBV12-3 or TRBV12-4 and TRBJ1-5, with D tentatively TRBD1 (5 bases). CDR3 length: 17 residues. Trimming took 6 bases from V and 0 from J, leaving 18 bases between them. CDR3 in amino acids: CASRSGTVHDSNQPQHF. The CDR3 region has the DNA TGTGCCAGCAGATCCGGGACGGTGCATGATAGCAATCAGCCCCAGCATTTT.

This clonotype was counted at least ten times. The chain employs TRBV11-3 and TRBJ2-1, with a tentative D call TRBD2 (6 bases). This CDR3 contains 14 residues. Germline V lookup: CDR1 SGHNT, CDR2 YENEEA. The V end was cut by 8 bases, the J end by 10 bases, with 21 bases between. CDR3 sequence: CASGTAGSLREQFF. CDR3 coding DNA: TGTGCCAGCGGTACGGCGGGATCTTTAAGGGAGCAGTTCTTC.

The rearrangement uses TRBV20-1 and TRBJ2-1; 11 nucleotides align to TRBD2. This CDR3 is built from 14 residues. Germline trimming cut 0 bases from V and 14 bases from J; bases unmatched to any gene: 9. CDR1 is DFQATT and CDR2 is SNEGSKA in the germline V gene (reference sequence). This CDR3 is CSARDLAGGRIEFF. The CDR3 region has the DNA TGCAGTGCTAGAGATCTAGCGGGGGGCCGAATAGAGTTCTTC.

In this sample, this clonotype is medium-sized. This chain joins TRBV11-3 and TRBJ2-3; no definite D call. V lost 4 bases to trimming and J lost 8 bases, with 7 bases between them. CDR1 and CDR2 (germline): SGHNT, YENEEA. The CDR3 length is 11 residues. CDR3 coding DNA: TGTGCCAGCAGCTCGGGCCTTACGCAGTATTTT. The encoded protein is CASSSGLTQYF.

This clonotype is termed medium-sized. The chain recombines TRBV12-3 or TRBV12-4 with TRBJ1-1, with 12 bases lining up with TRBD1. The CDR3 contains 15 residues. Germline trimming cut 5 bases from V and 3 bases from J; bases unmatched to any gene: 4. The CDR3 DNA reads TGTGCCAGCAGTCCGGGACAGGGGGCGGACACTGAAGCTTTCTTT. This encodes CASSPGQGADTEAFF.

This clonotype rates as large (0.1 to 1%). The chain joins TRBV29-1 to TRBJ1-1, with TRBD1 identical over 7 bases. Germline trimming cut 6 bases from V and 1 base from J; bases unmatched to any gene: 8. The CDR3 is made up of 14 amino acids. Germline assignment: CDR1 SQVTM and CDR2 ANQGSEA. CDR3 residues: CSVALGQSNTEAFF. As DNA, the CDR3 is TGCAGCGTCGCCCTGGGACAGTCGAACACTGAAGCTTTCTTT.

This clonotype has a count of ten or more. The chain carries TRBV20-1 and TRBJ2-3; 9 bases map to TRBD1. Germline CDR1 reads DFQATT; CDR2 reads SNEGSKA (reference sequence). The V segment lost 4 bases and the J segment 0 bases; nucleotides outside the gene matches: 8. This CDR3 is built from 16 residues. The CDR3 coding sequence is TGCAGTGCTAAGTCTCCGGGACAGGGTAGCACAGATACGCAGTATTTT. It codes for CSAKSPGQGSTDTQYF.